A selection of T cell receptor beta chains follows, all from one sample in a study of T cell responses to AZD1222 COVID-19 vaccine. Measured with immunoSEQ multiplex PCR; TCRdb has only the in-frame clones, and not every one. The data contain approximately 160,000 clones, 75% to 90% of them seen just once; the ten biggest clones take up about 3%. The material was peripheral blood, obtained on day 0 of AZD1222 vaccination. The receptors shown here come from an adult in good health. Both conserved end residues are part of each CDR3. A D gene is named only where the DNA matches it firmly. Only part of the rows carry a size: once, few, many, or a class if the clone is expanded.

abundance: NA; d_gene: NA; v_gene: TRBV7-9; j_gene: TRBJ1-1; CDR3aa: CASSPGQGKAGGTEAFF; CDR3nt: TGTGCCAGCAGCCCCGGGCAGGGGAAAGCGGGAGGCACTGAAGCTTTCTTT
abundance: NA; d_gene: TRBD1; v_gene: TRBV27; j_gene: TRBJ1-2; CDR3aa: CASSFYPDRGAGGYTF; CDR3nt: TGTGCCAGCAGTTTCTACCCCGACAGGGGAGCTGGTGGCTACACCTTC
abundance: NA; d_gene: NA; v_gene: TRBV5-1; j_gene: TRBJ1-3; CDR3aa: CASSSTGSGNTIYF; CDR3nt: TGCGCCAGCAGCTCAACAGGGTCTGGAAACACCATATATTTT
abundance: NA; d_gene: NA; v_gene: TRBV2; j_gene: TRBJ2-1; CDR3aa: CASSDDGPSPEQFF; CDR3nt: TGTGCCAGCAGTGATGATGGGCCTAGCCCTGAGCAGTTCTTC
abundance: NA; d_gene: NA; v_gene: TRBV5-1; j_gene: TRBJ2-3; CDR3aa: CASSPLGGTDTQYF; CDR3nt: TGCGCCAGCAGCCCCCTCGGGGGTACAGATACGCAGTATTTT
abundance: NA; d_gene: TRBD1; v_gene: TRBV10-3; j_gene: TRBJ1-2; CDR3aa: CAISVTGEGYTF; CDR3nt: TGTGCCATCAGTGTAACAGGGGAAGGCTACACCTTC
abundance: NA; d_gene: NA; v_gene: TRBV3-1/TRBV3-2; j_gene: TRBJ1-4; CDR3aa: CASSSRRNTNEKLFF; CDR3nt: TGTGCCAGCAGCTCCCGGAGGAATACTAATGAAAAACTGTTTTTT
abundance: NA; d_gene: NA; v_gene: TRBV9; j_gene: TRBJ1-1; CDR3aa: CASSAQGISEAFF; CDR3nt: TGTGCCAGCAGCGCTCAGGGTATCTCTGAAGCTTTCTTT
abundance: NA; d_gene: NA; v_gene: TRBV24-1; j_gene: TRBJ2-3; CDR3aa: CATSEGGADTQYF; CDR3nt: TGTGCCACCAGTGAAGGGGGTGCAGATACGCAGTATTTT
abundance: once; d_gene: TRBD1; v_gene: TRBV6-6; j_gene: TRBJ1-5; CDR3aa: CASKIQGNQPQHF; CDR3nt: TGTGCCAGCAAGATACAGGGGAATCAGCCCCAGCATTTT
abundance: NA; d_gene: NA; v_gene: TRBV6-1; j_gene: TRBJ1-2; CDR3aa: CASSEGRNNYGYTF; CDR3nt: TGTGCCAGCAGTGAAGGGCGGAATAACTATGGCTACACCTTC
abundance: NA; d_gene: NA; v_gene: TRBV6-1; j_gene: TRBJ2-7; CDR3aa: CASSEVGSYEQYF; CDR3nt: TGTGCCAGCAGTGAAGTGGGCTCCTACGAGCAGTACTTC
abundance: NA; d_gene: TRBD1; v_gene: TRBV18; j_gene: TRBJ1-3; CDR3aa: CASSPGRQGGNTIYF; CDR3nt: TGTGCCAGCTCACCCGGGAGACAGGGTGGAAACACCATATATTTT
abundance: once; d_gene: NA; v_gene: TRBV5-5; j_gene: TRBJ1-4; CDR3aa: CASSSRNEKLFF; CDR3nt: TGTGCCAGCAGCTCGAGGAATGAAAAACTGTTTTTT
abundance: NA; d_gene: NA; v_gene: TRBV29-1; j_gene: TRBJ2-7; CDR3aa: CSVESPGLSSYEQYF; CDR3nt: TGCAGCGTTGAGTCGCCAGGCCTCTCCTCCTACGAGCAGTACTTC
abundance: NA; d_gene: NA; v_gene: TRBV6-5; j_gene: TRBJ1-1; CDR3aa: CASSTRTGLEAFF; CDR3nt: TGTGCCAGCAGTACCAGAACAGGGTTGGAAGCTTTCTTT
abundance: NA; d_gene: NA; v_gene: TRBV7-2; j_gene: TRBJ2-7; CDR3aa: CASSPDGGIGEQYF; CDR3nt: TGTGCCAGCAGCCCGGACGGAGGCATTGGGGAGCAGTACTTC
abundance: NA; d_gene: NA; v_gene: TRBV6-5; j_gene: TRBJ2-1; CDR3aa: CASSGSLTYNEQFF; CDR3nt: TGTGCCAGCAGCGGCTCCCTCACGTACAATGAGCAGTTCTTC
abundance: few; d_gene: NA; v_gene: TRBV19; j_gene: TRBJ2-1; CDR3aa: CASTRWGDYNEQFF; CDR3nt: TGTGCCAGTACCCGCTGGGGCGACTACAATGAGCAGTTCTTC
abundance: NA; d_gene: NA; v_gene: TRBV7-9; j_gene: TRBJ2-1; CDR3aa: CASSLGLAKYNEQFF; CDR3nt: TGTGCCAGCAGCTTAGGGCTAGCGAAGTACAATGAGCAGTTCTTC
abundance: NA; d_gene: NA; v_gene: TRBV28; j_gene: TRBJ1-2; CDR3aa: CASSPPGTLYGYTF; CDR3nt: TGTGCCAGCAGTCCGCCCGGGACGTTGTATGGCTACACCTTC
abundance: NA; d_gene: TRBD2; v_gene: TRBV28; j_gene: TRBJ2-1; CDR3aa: CASSLLTGRRGSSYNEQFF; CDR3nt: TGTGCCAGCAGTTTATTGACCGGTAGGCGGGGGAGCTCCTACAATGAGCAGTTCTTC
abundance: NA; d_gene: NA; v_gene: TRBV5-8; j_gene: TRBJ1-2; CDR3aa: CASSRPPPGYYGYTF; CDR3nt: TGTGCCAGCAGCCGGCCCCCCCCAGGGTACTATGGCTACACCTTC
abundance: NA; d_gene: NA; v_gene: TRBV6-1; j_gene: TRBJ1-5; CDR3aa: CASSEAKVLSAGNQPQHF; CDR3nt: TGTGCCAGCAGTGAAGCGAAAGTACTTTCCGCCGGCAATCAGCCCCAGCATTTT
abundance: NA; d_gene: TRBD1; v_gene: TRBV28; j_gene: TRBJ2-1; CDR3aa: CASGQGLYNEQFF; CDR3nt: TGTGCCAGCGGACAGGGGCTATACAATGAGCAGTTCTTC
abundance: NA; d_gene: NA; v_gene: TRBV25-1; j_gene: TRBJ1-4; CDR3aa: CASSEPLVEKLFF; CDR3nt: TGTGCCAGCAGTGAACCGCTTGTGGAAAAACTGTTTTTT
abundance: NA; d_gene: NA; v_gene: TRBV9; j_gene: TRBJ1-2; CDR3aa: CASSVGGGRLYGYTF; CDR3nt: TGTGCCAGCAGCGTAGGAGGGGGTCGCCTCTATGGCTACACCTTC
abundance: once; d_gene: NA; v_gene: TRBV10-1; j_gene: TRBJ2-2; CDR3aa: CASSESGTAPGELFF; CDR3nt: TGCGCCAGCAGTGAGTCGGGGACTGCCCCGGGGGAGCTGTTTTTT
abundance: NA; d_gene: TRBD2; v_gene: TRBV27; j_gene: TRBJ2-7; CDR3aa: CASTPLEAGAQLWYF; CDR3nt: TGTGCCAGCACCCCCCTGGAAGCGGGAGCTCAACTTTGGTACTTC
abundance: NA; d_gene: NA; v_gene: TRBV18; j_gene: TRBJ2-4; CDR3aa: CASSPPQVAKNIQYF; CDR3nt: TGTGCCAGCTCACCACCCCAGGTAGCCAAAAACATTCAGTACTTC
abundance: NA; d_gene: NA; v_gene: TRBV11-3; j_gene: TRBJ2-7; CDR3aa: CASSLDPGSEQYF; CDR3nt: TGTGCCAGCAGCTTAGATCCCGGATCCGAGCAGTACTTC
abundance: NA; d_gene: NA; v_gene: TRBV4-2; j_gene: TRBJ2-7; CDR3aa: CASSQDKRGYEQYF; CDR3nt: TGTGCCAGCAGCCAAGATAAACGTGGCTACGAGCAGTACTTC
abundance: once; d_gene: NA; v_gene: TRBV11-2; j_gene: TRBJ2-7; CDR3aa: CASSVGFSGEQYF; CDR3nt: TGTGCCAGCAGCGTGGGGTTTTCGGGCGAGCAGTACTTC
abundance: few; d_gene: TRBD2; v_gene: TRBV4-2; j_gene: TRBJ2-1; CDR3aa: CASSQDLPTSGQSSYNEQFF; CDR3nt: TGTGCCAGCAGCCAAGACCTCCCCACTAGCGGCCAGAGCTCCTACAATGAGCAGTTCTTC
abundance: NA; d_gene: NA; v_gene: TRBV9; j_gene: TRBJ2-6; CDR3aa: CASSPHLSGANVLTF; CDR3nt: TGTGCCAGCAGCCCCCACCTCTCTGGGGCCAACGTCCTGACTTTC
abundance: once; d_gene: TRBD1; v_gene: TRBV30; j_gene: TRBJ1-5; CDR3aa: CAWSVFQGAGQPQHF; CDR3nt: TGTGCCTGGAGTGTATTCCAGGGGGCAGGGCAGCCCCAGCATTTT
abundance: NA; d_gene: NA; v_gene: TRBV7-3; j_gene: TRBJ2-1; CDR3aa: CASSVLPGRYNEQFF; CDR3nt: TGTGCCAGCAGCGTCCTGCCGGGACGGTACAATGAGCAGTTCTTC
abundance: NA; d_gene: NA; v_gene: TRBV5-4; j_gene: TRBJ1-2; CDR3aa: CASSFGPNYGYTF; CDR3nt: TGTGCCAGCAGCTTCGGTCCCAACTATGGCTACACCTTC
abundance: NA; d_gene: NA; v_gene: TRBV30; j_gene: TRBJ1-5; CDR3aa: CAWSEQGGQPQHF; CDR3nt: TGTGCCTGGAGTGAACAGGGAGGGCAGCCCCAGCATTTT
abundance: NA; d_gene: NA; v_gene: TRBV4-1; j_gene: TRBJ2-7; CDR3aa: CARVRGFDYEQYF; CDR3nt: TGCGCCAGGGTGAGGGGGTTCGACTACGAGCAGTACTTC
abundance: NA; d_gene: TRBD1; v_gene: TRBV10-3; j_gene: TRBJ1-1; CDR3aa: CAISEGNPGGDEAFF; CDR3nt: TGTGCCATCAGTGAAGGGAATCCAGGGGGGGATGAAGCTTTCTTT
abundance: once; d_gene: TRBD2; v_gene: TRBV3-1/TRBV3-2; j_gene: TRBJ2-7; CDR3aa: CASSPGLAAAYEQYF; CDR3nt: TGTGCCAGCAGCCCGGGACTAGCGGCAGCCTACGAGCAGTACTTC
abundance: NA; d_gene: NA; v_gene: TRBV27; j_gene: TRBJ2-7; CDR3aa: CASSLSVGGIMGEQYF; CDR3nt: TGTGCCAGCAGTTTATCTGTTGGGGGCATCATGGGGGAGCAGTACTTC
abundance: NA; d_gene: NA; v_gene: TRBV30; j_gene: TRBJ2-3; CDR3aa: CAWSVMDTQYF; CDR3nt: TGTGCCTGGAGTGTTATGGATACGCAGTATTTT
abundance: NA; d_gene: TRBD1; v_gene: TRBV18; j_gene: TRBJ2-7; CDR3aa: CASSPRTGNGAYEQYF; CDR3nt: TGTGCCAGCTCACCCCGGACAGGGAATGGAGCCTACGAGCAGTACTTC
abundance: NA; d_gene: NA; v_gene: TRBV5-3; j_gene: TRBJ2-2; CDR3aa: CARSPPTTNTGELFF; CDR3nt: TGTGCCAGAAGCCCTCCGACCACGAACACCGGGGAGCTGTTTTTT
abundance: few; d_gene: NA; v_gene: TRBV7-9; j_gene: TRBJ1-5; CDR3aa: CASSLLRGGRNQPQHF; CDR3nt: TGTGCCAGCAGCTTACTCCGGGGGGGCCGCAATCAGCCCCAGCATTTT
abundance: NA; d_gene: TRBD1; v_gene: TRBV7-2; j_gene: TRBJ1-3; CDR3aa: CASSLGQGAPDTIYF; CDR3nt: TGTGCCAGCAGCTTAGGGCAGGGGGCCCCCGACACCATATATTTT
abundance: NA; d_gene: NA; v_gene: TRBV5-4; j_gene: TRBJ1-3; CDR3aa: CASSLKGLSRGGNTIYF; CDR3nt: TGTGCCAGCAGCTTGAAGGGACTTTCGCGAGGCGGAAACACCATATATTTT
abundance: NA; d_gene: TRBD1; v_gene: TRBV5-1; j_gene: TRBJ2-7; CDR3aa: CASSFARGYYEQYF; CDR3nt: TGCGCCAGCAGCTTTGCCAGGGGGTACTACGAGCAGTACTTC
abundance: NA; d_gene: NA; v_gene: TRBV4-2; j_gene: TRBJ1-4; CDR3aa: CASSQELGRSNEKLFF; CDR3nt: TGTGCCAGCAGCCAAGAGCTCGGCAGATCTAATGAAAAACTGTTTTTT
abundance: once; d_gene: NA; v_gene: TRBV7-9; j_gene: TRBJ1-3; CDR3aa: CASSFTGNTIYF; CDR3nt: TGTGCCAGCAGTTTTACGGGAAACACCATATATTTT
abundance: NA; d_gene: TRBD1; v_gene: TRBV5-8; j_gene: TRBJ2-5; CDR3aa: CASSHPLRDRGRGETQYF; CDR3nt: TGTGCCAGCAGCCACCCTCTCCGGGACAGGGGGCGCGGAGAGACCCAGTACTTC
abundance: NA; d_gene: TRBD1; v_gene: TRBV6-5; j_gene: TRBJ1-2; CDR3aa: CASSPGTGGDGGYTF; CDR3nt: TGTGCCAGCAGTCCCGGGACAGGGGGCGATGGTGGCTACACCTTC
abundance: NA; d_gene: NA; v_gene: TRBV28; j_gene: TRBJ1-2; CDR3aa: CASSFNYGYTF; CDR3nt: TGTGCCAGCAGTTTCAACTATGGCTACACCTTC
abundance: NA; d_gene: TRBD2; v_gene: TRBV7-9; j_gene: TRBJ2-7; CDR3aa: CASSLGSSGRAKTYEQYF; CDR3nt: TGTGCCAGCAGCTTAGGTTCTAGCGGGAGGGCAAAAACCTACGAGCAGTACTTC
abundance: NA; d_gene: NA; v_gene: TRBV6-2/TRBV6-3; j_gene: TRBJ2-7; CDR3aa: CASSYKYGLAESSYEQYF; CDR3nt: TGTGCCAGCAGTTACAAATACGGATTAGCTGAGAGCTCCTACGAGCAGTACTTC